This T cell receptor beta chain was documented in a study of T cells in Graves' hyperthyroidism and ophthalmopathy. The V and J ends lost 0 bases and 5 bases, in that order; junction bases with no gene match: 13. From germline, CDR1 is SGDLS and CDR2 YYNGEE. This CDR3 comprises 17 residues. Amplification yielded TCR beta CDR3 regions, with RNA transcripts as the source. First-round RT-PCR with HTBI primers amplified the TCR CDR3 region. MiXCR, run by TCRdb on the multiplex PCR reads, gives a single entry per CDR3 protein. The sample lists a few hundred thousand distinct CDR3 sequences, 15% to 17% occurring once. Clinical symptoms, serum thyroxine and TRAb, thyroid ultrasound and orbital computed tomography were used for the diagnoses. This clonotype was counted only a few times.

This TCR came from a woman younger than 35 with Graves' hyperthyroidism that later progressed to Graves' ophthalmopathy. Sequences were obtained from blood. The V call is TRBV9, the J call TRBJ2-5, with 7 bases fitting TRBD2. The CDR3 region has the DNA TGTGCCAGCAGCGTAGCGAAAGCGGGGTCGGAGATGGAGACCCAGTACTTC. Translating gives CASSVAKAGSEMETQYF.